This T cell receptor beta chain emerged from a study of blood T cell repertoires in COVID-19. Study overall: The samples span acute and convalescent COVID-19 from the United States, Italy and Spain.

In the authors' methods: Quantification of nucleated cells was approximated via reference gene primer amplification. Some clones are missing from TCRdb's copy, which holds only in-frame ones; the method was immunoSEQ multiplex PCR. That table furnishes V, J and clone size, whereas the DNA furnished D and trimming. The data contain roughly 68,000 clones, roughly 89% of them singletons. Germline CDR1 and CDR2: LNHDA and SQIVND (reference sequence). The junction had 7 bases not matched to a gene; V was cut back by 5 bases and J by 0 bases. This CDR3 spans 15 amino acids. This chain links TRBV19 with TRBJ2-7; 7 nucleotides agree with TRBD2. This TCR derives from a woman aged 45-65 years with active COVID-19. Sequenced material: peripheral blood. This chain's CDR3 is CASSALAASSYEQYF. CDR3 nucleotide sequence: TGTGCCAGTAGTGCGCTAGCGGCTAGCTCCTACGAGCAGTACTTC.